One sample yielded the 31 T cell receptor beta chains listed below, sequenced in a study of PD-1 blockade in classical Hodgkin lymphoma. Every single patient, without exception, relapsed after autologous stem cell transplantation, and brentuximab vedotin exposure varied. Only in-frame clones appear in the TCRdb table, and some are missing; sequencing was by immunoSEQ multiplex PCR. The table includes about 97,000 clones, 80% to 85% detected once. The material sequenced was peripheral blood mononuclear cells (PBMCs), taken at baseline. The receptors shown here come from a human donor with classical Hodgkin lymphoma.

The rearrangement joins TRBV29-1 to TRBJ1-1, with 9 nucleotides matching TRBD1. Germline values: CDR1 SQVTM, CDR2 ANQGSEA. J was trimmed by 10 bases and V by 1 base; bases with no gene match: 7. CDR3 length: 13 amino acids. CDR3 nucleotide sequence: TGCAGCGTTGAAGTAGAGGGACAGGGTCGAGCTTTCTTT. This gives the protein CSVEVEGQGRAFF.

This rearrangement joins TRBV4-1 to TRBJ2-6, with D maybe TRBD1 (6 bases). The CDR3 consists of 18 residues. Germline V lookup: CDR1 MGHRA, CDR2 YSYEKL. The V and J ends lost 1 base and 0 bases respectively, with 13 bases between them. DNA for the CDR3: TGCGCCAGCAGCCAAGGGGGCAGGGGACGCTCTGGGGCCAACGTCCTGACTTTC. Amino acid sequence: CASSQGGRGRSGANVLTF.

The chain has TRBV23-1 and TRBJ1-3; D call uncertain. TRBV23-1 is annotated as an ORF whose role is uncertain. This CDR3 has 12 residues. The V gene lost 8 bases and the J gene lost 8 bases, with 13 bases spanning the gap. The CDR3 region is CASGTEWDTIYF. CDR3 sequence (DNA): TGCGCCAGCGGTACCGAGTGGGACACCATATATTTT.

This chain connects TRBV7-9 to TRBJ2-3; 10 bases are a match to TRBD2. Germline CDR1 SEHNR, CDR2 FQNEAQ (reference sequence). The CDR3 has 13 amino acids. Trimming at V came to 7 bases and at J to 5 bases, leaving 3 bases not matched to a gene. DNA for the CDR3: TGTGCCAGCAATCCTAGCGGGAGAGATACGCAGTATTTT. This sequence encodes CASNPSGRDTQYF.

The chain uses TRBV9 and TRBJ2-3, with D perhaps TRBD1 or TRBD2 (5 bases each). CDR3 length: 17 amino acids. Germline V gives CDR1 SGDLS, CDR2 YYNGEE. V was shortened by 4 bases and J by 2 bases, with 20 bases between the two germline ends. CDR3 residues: CASSPWYPRGATDTQYF. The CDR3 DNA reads TGTGCCAGCAGCCCCTGGTACCCTAGAGGGGCCACAGATACGCAGTATTTT.

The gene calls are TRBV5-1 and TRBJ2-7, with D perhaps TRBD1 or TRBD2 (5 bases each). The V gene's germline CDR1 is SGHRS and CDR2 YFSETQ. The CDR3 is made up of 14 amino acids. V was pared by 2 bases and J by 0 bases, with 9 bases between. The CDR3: CASSLGTFSYEQYF. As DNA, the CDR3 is TGCGCCAGCAGCTTAGGGACCTTCTCCTACGAGCAGTACTTC.

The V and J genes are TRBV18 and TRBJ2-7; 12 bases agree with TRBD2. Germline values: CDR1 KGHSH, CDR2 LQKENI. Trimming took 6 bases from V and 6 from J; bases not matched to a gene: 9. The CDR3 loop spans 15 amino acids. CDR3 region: CASSSGLAGIVEQYF. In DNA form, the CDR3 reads TGTGCCAGCTCTTCAGGACTAGCGGGAATTGTCGAGCAGTACTTC.

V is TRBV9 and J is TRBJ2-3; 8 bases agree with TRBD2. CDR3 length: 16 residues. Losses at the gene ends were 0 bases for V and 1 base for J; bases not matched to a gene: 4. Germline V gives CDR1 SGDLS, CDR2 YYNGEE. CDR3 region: CASSVGSGARTDTQYF. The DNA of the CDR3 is TGTGCCAGCAGCGTAGGTAGCGGGGCTCGCACAGATACGCAGTATTTT.

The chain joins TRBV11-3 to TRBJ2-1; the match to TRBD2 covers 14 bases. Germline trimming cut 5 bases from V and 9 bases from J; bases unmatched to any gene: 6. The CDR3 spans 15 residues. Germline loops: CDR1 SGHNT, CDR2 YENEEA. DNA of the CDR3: TGTGCCAGCAGCGCGGGACTAGCGGGAGTAGGTGAGCAGTTCTTC. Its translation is CASSAGLAGVGEQFF.

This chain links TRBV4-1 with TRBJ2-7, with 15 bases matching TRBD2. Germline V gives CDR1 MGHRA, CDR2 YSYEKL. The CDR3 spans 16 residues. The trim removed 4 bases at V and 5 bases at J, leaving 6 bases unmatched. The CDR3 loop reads CASSLTWTSGRDEQYF. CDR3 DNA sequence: TGCGCCAGCAGCCTAACTTGGACTAGCGGGAGGGACGAGCAGTACTTC.

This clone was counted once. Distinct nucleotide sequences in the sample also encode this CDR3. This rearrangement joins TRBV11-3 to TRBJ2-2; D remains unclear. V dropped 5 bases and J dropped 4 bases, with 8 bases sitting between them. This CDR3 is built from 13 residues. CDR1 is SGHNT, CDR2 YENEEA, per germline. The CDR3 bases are TGTGCCAGCAGCCCCGGGCCCACCGGGGAGCTGTTTTTT. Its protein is CASSPGPTGELFF.

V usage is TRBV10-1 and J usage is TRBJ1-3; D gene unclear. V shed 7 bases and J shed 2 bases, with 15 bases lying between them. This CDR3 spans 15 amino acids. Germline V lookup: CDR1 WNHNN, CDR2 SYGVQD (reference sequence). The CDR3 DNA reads TGCGCCAGCAAAATTTGTCCGGACCCTGGAAACACCATATATTTT. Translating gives CASKICPDPGNTIYF.

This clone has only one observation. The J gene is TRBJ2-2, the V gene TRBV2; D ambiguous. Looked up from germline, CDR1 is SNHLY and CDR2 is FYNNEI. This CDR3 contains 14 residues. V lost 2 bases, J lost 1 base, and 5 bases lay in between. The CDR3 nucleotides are TGTGCCAGCAGTGAATTGGGGAACACCGGGGAGCTGTTTTTT. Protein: CASSELGNTGELFF.

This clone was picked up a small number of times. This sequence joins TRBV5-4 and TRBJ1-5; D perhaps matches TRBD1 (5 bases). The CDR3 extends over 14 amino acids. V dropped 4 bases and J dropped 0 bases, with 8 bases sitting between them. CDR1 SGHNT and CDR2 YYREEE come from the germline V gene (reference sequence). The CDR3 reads CASSQGDSNQPQHF. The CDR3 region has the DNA TGTGCCAGCAGCCAGGGAGATAGCAATCAGCCCCAGCATTTT.

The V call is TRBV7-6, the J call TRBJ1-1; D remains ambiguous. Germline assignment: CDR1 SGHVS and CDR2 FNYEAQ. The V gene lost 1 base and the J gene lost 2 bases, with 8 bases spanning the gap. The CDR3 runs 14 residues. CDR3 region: CASSLERSNTEAFF. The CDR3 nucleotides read TGTGCCAGCAGCTTAGAGCGCTCAAACACTGAAGCTTTCTTT.

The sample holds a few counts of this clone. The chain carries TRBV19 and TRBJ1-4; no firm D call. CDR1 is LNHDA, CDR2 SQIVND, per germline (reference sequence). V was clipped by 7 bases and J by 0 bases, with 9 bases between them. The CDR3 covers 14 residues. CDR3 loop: CASTGTPTNEKLFF. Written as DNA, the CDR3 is TGTGCCAGTACCGGCACCCCAACTAATGAAAAACTGTTTTTT.

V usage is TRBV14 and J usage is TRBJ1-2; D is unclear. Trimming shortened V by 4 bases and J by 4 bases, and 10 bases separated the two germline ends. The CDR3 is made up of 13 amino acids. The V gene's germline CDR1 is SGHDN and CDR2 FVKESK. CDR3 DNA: TGTGCCAGCAGCCCCTTTTTAGTCTATGGCTACACCTTC. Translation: CASSPFLVYGYTF.

The CDR3 region is CASSMRGLGNQPQHF. The CDR3 DNA is TGTGCCAGTAGTATGCGAGGTTTAGGCAATCAGCCCCAGCATTTT. This chain connects TRBV19 to TRBJ1-5; D gene ambiguous. The CDR3 spans 15 residues. The V gene lost 3 bases and the J gene lost 2 bases, with 11 bases spanning the gap. Germline CDR1 is LNHDA and CDR2 is SQIVND (reference sequence).

The CDR3 coding sequence is TGTGCCATCAGTTCACAGGGAGAAGGGACTGAAGCTTTCTTT. It translates to CAISSQGEGTEAFF. This chain uses TRBV10-3 with TRBJ1-1, with TRBD1 as a possible D gene (6 bases). The CDR3 is made up of 14 amino acids. The V gene's germline CDR1 is ENHRY and CDR2 SYGVKD. V lost 5 bases, J lost 5 bases, and 15 bases lay in between.

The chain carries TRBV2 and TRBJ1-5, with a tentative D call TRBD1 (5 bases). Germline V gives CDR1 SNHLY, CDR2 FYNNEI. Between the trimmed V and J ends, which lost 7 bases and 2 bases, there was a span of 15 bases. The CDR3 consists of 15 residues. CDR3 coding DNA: TGTGCCAGCACCGAAGGTTGGGGCCGCAATCAGCCCCAGCATTTT. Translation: CASTEGWGRNQPQHF.

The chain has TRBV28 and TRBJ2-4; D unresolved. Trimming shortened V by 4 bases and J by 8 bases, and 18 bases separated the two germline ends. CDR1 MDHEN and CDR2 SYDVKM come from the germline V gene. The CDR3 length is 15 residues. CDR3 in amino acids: CASSSLFPKSDIQYF. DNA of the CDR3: TGTGCCAGCAGTTCCCTATTCCCAAAGTCGGACATTCAGTACTTC.

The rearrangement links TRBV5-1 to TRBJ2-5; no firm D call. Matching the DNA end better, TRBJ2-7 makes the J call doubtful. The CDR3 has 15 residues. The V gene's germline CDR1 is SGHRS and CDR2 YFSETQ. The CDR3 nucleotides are TGCGCCAGCAGCTTGGTTGTGTCGGGCACCTACGAGCAGTACTTC. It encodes CASSLVVSGTYEQYF.

DNA for the CDR3: TGTGCCAGCAGCCCCCTAGCGGGAGGGTTCGGGAACGAGCAGTACTTC. Translation gives CASSPLAGGFGNEQYF. This sequence joins TRBV9 and TRBJ2-5; 12 bases line up with TRBD2. The better agreement between TRBJ2-7 and the DNA end casts doubt on the J call. The CDR3 spans 16 residues. In germline, CDR1 is SGDLS, CDR2 YYNGEE.

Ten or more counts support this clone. The CDR3 DNA reads TGTGCCAGCAGCTTATATGGGACAGAAGGCTACGAGCAGTACTTC. As protein: CASSLYGTEGYEQYF. The chain couples TRBV7-9 to TRBJ2-7; 7 bases map to TRBD1. CDR1 is SEHNR, CDR2 FQNEAQ, per germline (reference sequence). The CDR3 spans 15 residues. V lost 2 bases, J lost 3 bases, and 7 bases stayed unmatched.

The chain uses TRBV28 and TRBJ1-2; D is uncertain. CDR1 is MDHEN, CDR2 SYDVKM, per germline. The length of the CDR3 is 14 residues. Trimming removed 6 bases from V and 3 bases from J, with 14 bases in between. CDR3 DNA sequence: TGTGCCAGCAGACCAACCAGCGTGGACTATGGCTACACCTTC. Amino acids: CASRPTSVDYGYTF.

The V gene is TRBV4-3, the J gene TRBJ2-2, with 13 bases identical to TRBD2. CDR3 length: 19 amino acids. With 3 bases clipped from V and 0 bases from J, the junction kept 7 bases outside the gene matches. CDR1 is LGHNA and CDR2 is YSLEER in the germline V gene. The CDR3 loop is CASSHHPGTSGANTGELFF. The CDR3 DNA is TGCGCCAGCAGCCATCACCCCGGGACTAGCGGGGCGAACACCGGGGAGCTGTTTTTT.

In DNA form, the CDR3 reads TGTGCCAGCAGCCCTCGACTAGCGGGAGCAGAGACCCAGTACTTC. Its translation: CASSPRLAGAETQYF. The chain combines TRBV5-4 with TRBJ2-5; 12 positions agree with TRBD2. V shed 4 bases and J 4 bases; nucleotides not matched to a gene: 5. This CDR3 is built from 15 residues. Germline V gene sequence: CDR1 SGHNT, CDR2 YYREEE (reference sequence).

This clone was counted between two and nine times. The CDR3: CAIGDRGLTTDTQYF. The CDR3 coding sequence is TGTGCCATCGGGGACAGGGGGCTGACCACAGATACGCAGTATTTT. This chain links TRBV10-3 with TRBJ2-3, with 12 positions matching TRBD1. With 8 bases clipped from V and 2 bases from J, the junction kept 5 bases outside the gene matches. The CDR3 sequence is 15 residues long. Germline CDR1 and CDR2: ENHRY and SYGVKD.

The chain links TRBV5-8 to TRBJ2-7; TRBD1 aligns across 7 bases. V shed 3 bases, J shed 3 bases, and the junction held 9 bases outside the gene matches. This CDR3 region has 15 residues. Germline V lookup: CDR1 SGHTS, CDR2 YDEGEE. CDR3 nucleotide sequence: TGTGCCAGCAGCTCTCACCGGACAGGAGGCTACGAGCAGTACTTC. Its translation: CASSSHRTGGYEQYF.

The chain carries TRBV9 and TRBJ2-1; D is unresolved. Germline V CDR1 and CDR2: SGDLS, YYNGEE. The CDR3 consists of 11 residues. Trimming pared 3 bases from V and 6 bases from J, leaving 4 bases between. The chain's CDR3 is CASSATNEQFF. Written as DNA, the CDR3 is TGTGCCAGCAGCGCAACCAATGAGCAGTTCTTC.

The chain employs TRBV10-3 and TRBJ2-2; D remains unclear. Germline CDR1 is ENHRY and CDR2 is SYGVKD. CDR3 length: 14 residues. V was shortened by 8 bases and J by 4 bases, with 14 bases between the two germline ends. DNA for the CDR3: TGTGCCATCGAACAACCCGATATCACCGGGGAGCTGTTTTTT. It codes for CAIEQPDITGELFF.